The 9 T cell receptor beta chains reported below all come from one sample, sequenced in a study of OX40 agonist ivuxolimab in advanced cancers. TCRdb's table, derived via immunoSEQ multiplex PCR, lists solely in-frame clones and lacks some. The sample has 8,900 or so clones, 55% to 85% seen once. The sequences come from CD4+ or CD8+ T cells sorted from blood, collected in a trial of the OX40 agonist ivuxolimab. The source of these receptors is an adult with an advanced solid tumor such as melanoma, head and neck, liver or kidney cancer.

CDR3 bases: TGTGCCAGCAGCTTACAGGGGGGATCCTACGAGCAGTACTTC. It is translated as CASSLQGGSYEQYF. The chain couples TRBV11-2 to TRBJ2-7; the D gene is possibly TRBD1 (7 bases). The CDR3 is 14 amino acids. V was shortened by 2 bases and J by 1 base, with 9 bases between the two germline ends. The germline V gene has CDR1 SGHAT and CDR2 FQNNGV. Supplemented by reference TRBV11-2 and TRBJ2-7, the full variable domain reads EAGVAQSPRYKIIEKRQSVAFWCNPISGHATLYWYQQILGQGPKLLIQFQNNGVVDDSQLPKDRFSAERLKGVDSTLKIQPAKLEDSAVYLCASSLQGGSYEQYFGPGTRLTVT.

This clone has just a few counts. CDR3 DNA sequence: TGTGCCAGCAGCCCCGGGCAGCTCTCTGGGGCCAACGTCCTGACTTTC. It yields the protein CASSPGQLSGANVLTF. V gene TRBV28 combines with J gene TRBJ2-6; D remains ambiguous. The V gene lost 6 bases and the J gene lost 0 bases, with 12 bases spanning the gap. The germline V gene has CDR1 MDHEN and CDR2 SYDVKM. The CDR3 is 16 amino acids.

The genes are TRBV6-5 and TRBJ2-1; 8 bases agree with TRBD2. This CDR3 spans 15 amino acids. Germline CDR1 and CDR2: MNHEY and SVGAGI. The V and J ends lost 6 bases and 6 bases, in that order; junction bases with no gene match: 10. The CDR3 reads CASSQRGSGVNEQFF. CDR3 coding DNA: TGTGCCAGCAGCCAACGGGGTAGCGGGGTCAATGAGCAGTTCTTC.

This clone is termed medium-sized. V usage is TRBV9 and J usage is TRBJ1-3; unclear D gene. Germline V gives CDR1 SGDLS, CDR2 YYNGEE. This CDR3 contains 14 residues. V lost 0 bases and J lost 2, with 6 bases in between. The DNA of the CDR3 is TGTGCCAGCAGCGTAGAGGGCCCTGGAAACACCATATATTTT. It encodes CASSVEGPGNTIYF.

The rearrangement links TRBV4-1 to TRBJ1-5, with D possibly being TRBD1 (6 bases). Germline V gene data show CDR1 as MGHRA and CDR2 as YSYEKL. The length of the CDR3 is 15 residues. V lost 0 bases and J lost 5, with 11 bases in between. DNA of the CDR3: TGCGCCAGCAGCCAAGACAGGGGTGTTGATCAGCCCCAGCATTTT. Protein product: CASSQDRGVDQPQHF.

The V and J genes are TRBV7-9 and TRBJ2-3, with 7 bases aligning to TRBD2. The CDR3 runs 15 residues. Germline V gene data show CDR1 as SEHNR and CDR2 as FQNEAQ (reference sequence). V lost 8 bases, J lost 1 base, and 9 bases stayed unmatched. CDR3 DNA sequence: TGTGCCAGCCGAGGTAGCGGGCCGCGCACAGATACGCAGTATTTT. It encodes CASRGSGPRTDTQYF.

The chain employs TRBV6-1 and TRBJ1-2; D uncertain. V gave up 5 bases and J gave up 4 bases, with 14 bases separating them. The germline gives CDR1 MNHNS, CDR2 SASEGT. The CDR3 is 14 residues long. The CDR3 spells CASSPTSVSYGYTF. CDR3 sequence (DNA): TGTGCCAGCAGTCCCACCTCAGTTTCCTATGGCTACACCTTC.

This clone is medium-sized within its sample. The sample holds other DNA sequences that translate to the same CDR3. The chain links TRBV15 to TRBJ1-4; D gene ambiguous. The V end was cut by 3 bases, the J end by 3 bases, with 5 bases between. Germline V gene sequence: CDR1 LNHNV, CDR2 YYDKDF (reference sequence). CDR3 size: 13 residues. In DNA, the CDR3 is TGTGCCACCAGCAGCTTCTCTAATGAAAAACTGTTTTTT. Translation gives CATSSFSNEKLFF.

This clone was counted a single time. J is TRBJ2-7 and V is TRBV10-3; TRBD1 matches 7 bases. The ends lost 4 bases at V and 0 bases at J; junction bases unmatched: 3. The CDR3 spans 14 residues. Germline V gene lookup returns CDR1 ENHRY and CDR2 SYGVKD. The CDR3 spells CAISVTGSSYEQYF. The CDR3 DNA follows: TGTGCCATCAGTGTGACAGGGAGCTCCTACGAGCAGTACTTC.